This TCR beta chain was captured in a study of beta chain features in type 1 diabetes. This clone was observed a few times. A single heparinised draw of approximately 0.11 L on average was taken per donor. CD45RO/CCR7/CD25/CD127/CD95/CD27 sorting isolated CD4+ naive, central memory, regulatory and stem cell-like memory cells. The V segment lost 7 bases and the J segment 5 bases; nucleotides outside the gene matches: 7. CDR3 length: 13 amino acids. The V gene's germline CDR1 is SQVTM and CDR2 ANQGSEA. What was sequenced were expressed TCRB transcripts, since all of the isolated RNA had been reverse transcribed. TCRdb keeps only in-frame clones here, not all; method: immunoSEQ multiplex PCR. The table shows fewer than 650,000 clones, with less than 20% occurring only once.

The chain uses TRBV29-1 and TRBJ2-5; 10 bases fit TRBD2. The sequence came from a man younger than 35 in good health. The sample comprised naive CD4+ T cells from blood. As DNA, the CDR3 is TGCAGCGCCGCTAGCGGGGGCGAGGAGACCCAGTACTTC. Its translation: CSAASGGEETQYF.